The clone carrying this TCR beta chain was seen many times. CDR1 KGHSH and CDR2 LQKENI come from the germline V gene. The length of the CDR3 is 16 residues. V trimming: 3 bases; J trimming: 8 bases; junction bases outside the gene matches: 10. In making diagnoses, clinical symptoms, serum thyroxine and TRAb, thyroid ultrasound and orbital computed tomography were all used. These data are taken from a study of T cells in Graves' hyperthyroidism and ophthalmopathy. Study summary: Peripheral blood samples were taken at initial diagnosis, prior to any treatment.

Researchers took RNA transcripts and amplified the TCR beta CDR3 regions from them. The study used the HTBI primer set for a first-round RT-PCR of the TCR CDR3. TCRdb recomputed calls from the multiplex PCR reads with MiXCR, one row per CDR3 protein. The sample shows 500,000 to 550,000 distinct CDR3 sequences, around 20% of them seen only once. This sequence originates from a man in his forties with Graves' ophthalmopathy. The chain carries TRBV18 and TRBJ1-2; 12 nucleotides match TRBD1. What was sequenced was blood. CDR3 DNA sequence: TGTGCCAGCTCACCGTATGCCCCGGGGACAGGGGGCGGCTACACCTTC. Its protein product is CASSPYAPGTGGGYTF. Based on the CDR3 plus reference TRBV18 and TRBJ1-2, the full variable domain is NAGVMQNPRHLVRRRGQEARLRCSPMKGHSHVYWYRQLPEEGLKFMVYLQKENIIDESGMPKERFSAEFPKEGPSILRIQQVVRGDSAAYFCASSPYAPGTGGGYTFGSGTRLTVV.